This TCR beta chain appears in the sequencing data of a study of OX40 agonist ivuxolimab in advanced cancers. For the wider study: Ivuxolimab was an agonistic, fully human IgG2 monoclonal antibody directed against OX40 (CD134), a costimulatory receptor. A male proportion of approximately 83% and a mean age of approximately 55 years, ranging from roughly 23 to 85, were recorded for the dose-escalation cohort. Prior anti-PD-1, anti-PD-L1 or anti-CTLA-4 therapy was permitted, and approximately 39% of dose-escalation patients had received checkpoint inhibitors. The point of sequencing TCRbeta in the periphery was to test whether ivuxolimab changed TCR sequence diversity and drove clonal T-cell expansion. The paper describes the monotherapy dose-escalation part (N of about 47 patients) of the phase I trial of ivuxolimab. Of the 50 to 55 patients in dose escalation, some 20 had hepatocellular carcinoma, around 15 had melanoma, 9 had renal cell carcinoma and 9 had head and neck cancer. Partial responses occurred in three dose-escalation patients, of whom one had hepatocellular carcinoma and two had cutaneous melanoma. Intravenous ivuxolimab was administered to patients every 2 weeks at six dose levels: 0.01, 0.1, 0.3, 1.5, 3 and 10 mg/kg. The full study reports these points: After ivuxolimab, CD8+ T cells had more expanded clones than CD4+ T cells on average. Clonal expansion of both CD4+ and CD8+ blood T cells was observed from baseline to week 6 at doses 0.1 to 3.0 mg/kg. Antigen specificity was not determined for the clonally expanded peripheral T cells. Low levels of normalized T-cell clonal expansion were also shown by some nonresponding patients. In the 0.1-3.0 mg/kg groups, partial responders were among the patients with the lowest normalized peripheral clonal expansion, particularly in CD8+ T cells.

Patients with a history of autoimmune disease or receiving systemic immunosuppression were excluded from the trial. Peripheral blood for TCR sequencing was drawn from every dose cohort at baseline, at cycle 4 day 1 and at cycle 7 day 1. The samples were taken from a phase I, first-in-human, multicenter, open-label dose-escalation trial of ivuxolimab. Adults with locally advanced or metastatic head and neck squamous cell, hepatocellular, melanoma or renal cell carcinoma were enrolled in the trial. Before TCR sequencing, CD4+ T cells and CD8+ T cells from peripheral blood were sorted into separate populations. About this clone: Its antigen remains unidentified. It has no much larger one-base neighbor in the sample; base qualities were not kept.

To sequence the TCRbeta CDR3 region, genomic DNA was isolated from the sorted cells. The immunoSEQ Assay was used to sequence the TCRbeta CDR3 regions. TCRdb took this table from immuneACCESS and kept in-frame rearrangements with V and J called. Such tables lack part of the clones; where checked against another copy, unresolved V genes explain under half of the gap, and the rest is unexplained. This sample comprises over 70,000 clones, 75% to 90% of them detected only once. About 7.7% of the sample lies in the top ten. The CDR3 spans 15 residues, from the cysteine through the phenylalanine. The kept DNA is CDR3 alone, 45 bases in frame from the first base. Here V drops 10 bases and J drops 7 bases, and the junction holds 8 bases not matched to any gene. As encoded in the germline V gene, CDR1 is MNHNS while CDR2 is SASEGT.

The receptor's source is an adult with an advanced solid tumor such as melanoma, head and neck, liver or kidney cancer. The chain couples TRBV6-1 to TRBJ2-2; a stretch of 14 junction bases matches TRBD2. Material: CD4+ or CD8+ T cells sorted from blood, obtained in a trial of the OX40 agonist ivuxolimab. CDR3 reads: CATGLAGGNVGELFF. Here is the DNA: TGTGCCACAGGACTAGCGGGAGGTAACGTCGGGGAGCTGTTTTTT.